This record looks at one T cell receptor (beta chain) sequence and its context. As yet, its antigen is unknown. This record comes from a study of T cell responses to AZD1222 COVID-19 vaccine. General study findings and limits: Females made up more of the donors, who were largely white British, and clonal diversity may have come out too low. Just a handful of AZD1222 recipients were seropositive at baseline. Regions 160-218 and 743-854 dominated among vaccine-associated CD4 TCRs spanning spike. Nearly half of the spike-specific TCRs reportedly recognize variant regions that carry no mutations.

TCRdb keeps only in-frame clones here, not all; method: immunoSEQ multiplex PCR. Found here are fewer than 200,000 clones, about 90% of them singletons; the top ten hold under 6.5%. The receptor's source is an adult in good health. Sequences were derived from peripheral blood, sampled on day 0 of AZD1222 vaccination.

In DNA form, the CDR3 reads TGCGCCAGCAGCCAAGCCGCAGGGGGCGATTCACCCCTCCACTTT. Translation gives CASSQAAGGDSPLHF. J is TRBJ1-6 and V is TRBV4-1; 8 bases line up with TRBD1. Losses at the gene ends were 1 base for V and 8 bases for J; bases not matched to a gene: 4. This CDR3 has 15 amino acids. Germline CDR1 reads MGHRA; CDR2 reads YSYEKL.